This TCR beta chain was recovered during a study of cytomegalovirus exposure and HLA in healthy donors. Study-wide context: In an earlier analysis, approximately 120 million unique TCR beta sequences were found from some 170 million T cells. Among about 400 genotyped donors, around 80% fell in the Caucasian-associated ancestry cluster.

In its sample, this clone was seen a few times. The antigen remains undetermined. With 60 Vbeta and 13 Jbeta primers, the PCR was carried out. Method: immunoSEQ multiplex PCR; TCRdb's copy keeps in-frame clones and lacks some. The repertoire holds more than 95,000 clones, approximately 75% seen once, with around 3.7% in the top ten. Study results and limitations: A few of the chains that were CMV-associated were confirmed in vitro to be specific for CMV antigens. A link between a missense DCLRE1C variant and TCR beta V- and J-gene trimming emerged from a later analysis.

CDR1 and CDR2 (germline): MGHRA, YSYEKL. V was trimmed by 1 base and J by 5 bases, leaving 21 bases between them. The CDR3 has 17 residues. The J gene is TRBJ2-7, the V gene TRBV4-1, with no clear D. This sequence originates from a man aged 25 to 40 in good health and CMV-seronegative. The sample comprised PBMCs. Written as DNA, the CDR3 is TGCGCCAGCAGCCAAGCCATCAACTCAGACTTAGGCCACGAGCAGTACTTC. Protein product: CASSQAINSDLGHEQYF.